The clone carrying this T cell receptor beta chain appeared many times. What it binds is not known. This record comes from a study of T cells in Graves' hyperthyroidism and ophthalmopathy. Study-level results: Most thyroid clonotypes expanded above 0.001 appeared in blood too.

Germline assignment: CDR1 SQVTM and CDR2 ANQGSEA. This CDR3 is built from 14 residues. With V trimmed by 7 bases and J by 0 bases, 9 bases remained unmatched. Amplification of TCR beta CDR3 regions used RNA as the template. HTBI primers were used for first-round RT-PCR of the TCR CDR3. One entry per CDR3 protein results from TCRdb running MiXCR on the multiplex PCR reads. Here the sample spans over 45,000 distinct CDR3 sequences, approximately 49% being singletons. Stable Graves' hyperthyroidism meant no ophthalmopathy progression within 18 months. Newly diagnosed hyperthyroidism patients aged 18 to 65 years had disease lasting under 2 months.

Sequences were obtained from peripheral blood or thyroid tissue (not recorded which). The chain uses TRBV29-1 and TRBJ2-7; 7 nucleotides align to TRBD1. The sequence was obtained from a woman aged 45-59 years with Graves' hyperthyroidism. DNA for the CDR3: TGCAGCGCCCTCCGAGACAGGGCCTCCTACGAGCAGTACTTC. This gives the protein CSALRDRASYEQYF.